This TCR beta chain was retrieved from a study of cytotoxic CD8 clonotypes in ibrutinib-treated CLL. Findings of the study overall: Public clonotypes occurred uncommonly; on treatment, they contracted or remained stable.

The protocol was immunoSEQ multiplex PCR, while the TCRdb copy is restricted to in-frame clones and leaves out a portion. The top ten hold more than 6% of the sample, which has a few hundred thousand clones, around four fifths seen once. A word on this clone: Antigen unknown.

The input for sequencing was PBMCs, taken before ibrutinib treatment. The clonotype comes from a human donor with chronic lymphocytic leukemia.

This CDR3 is CASSQHPSSVELFF. CDR3 DNA: TGTGCCAGCAGTCAACACCCCTCATCTGTGGAGCTGTTTTTT. The chain uses TRBV27 and TRBJ2-2; D is undetermined. The CDR3 extends over 14 amino acids. CDR1 is MNHEY and CDR2 is SMNVEV in the germline V gene (reference sequence). V lost 5 bases, J lost 10 bases, and 17 bases lay in between.